These 5 T cell receptor beta chains share one sample of origin, sequenced in a study of cytomegalovirus exposure and HLA in healthy donors. PCR was performed using 60 Vbeta and 13 Jbeta primers. Clones were sequenced by immunoSEQ multiplex PCR, and TCRdb holds only the in-frame ones, with some missing. The sample shows about 160,000 clones, under 80% of them seen only once. Sequenced material: PBMCs. Every receptor here comes from a middle-aged man in good health and CMV-seronegative.

This chain joins TRBV27 and TRBJ2-7, with a weak D call TRBD1 (5 bases). Germline CDR1 is MNHEY and CDR2 is SMNVEV (reference sequence). This CDR3 has 16 residues. Trimming left V 0 bases short and J 0 bases short, with 12 bases between. CDR3 sequence: CASSLSIGVPSYEQYF. CDR3 sequence (DNA): TGTGCCAGCAGTTTATCGATAGGGGTCCCCTCCTACGAGCAGTACTTC.

The genes are TRBV5-4 and TRBJ2-2, with TRBD2 matching over 10 bases. CDR1 SGHNT and CDR2 YYREEE come from the germline V gene (reference sequence). This CDR3 has 16 residues. After removal of 3 bases from V and 5 bases from J, the junction contained 7 bases not matched to a gene. DNA of the CDR3: TGTGCCAGCAGCTGGGCTAGCGGGGGACCGACCGGGGAGCTGTTTTTT. Its translation is CASSWASGGPTGELFF.

The V and J genes are TRBV7-6 and TRBJ2-1, with 11 bases matching TRBD2. Trimming cost V 5 bases and J 2 bases; bases outside gene matches: 2. CDR1 is SGHVS, CDR2 FNYEAQ, per germline. This CDR3 is 15 amino acids long. CDR3 in DNA: TGTGCCAGCAGCGTTAGCGGGGGGGCCTACAATGAGCAGTTCTTC. This gives the protein CASSVSGGAYNEQFF.

The chain employs TRBV6-6 and TRBJ2-7, with 7 bases lining up with TRBD1. The germline gives CDR1 MNHNY, CDR2 SVGAGI (reference sequence). The CDR3 spans 14 residues. The trim removed 5 bases at V and 3 bases at J, leaving 7 bases unmatched. Here the CDR3 DNA reads TGTGCCAGCAGTGGGACAGTACCTAACTACGAGCAGTACTTC. Protein sequence: CASSGTVPNYEQYF.

The genes are TRBV30 and TRBJ1-1, with TRBD1 as a possible D gene (6 bases). V was trimmed by 6 bases and J by 10 bases, leaving 12 bases between them. CDR1 GTSNPN and CDR2 SVGIG come from the germline V gene (reference sequence). The CDR3 loop spans 10 amino acids. This CDR3 is CACSDRGAFF. The DNA of the CDR3 is TGTGCCTGTTCGGACAGAGGAGCTTTCTTT.